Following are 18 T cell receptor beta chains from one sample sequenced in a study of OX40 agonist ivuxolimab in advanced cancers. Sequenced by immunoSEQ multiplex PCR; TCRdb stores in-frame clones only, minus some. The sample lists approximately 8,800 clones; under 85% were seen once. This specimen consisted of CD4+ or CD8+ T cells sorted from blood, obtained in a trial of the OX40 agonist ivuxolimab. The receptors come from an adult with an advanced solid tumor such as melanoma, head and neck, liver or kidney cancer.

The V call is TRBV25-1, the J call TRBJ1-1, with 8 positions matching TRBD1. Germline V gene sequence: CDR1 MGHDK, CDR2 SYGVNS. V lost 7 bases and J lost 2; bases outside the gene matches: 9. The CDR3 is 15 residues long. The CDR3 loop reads CASTSGAGGNTEAFF. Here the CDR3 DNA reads TGTGCCAGCACCTCTGGGGCAGGGGGCAACACTGAAGCTTTCTTT.

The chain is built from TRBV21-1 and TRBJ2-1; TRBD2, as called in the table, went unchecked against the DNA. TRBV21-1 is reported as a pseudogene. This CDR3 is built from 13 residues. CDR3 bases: TGTGCCCCTCGGAGGGGGGGGCAAAATGGGTTGTTCTTC. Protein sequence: CAPRRGGQNGLFF.

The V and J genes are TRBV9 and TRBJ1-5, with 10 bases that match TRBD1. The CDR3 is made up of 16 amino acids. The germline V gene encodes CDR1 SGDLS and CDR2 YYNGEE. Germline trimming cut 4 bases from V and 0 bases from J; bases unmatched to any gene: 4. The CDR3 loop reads CASSSRDRGSNQPQHF. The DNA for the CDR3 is TGTGCCAGCAGCTCCCGGGACAGGGGTAGCAATCAGCCCCAGCATTTT.

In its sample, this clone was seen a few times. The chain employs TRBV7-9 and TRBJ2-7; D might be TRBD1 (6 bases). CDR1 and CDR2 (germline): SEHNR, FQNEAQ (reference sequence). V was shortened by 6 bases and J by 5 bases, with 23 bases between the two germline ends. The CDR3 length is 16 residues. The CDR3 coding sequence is TGTGCCAGCAGTCTGGTACGGGACATAAACTCGGACGAGCAGTACTTC. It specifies CASSLVRDINSDEQYF. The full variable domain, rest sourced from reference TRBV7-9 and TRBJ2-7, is DTGVSQNPRHKITKRGQNVTFRCDPISEHNRLYWYRQTLGQGPEFLTYFQNEAQLEKSRLLSDRFSAERPKGSFSTLEIQRTEQGDSAMYLCASSLVRDINSDEQYFGPGTRLTVT.

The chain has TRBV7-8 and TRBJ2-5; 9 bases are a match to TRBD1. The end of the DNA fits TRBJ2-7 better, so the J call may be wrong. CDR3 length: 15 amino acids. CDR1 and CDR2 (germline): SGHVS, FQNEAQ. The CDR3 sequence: CASSRYRGPSYEQYF. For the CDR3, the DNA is TGTGCCAGCTCCCGATACAGGGGGCCCTCCTACGAGCAGTACTTC.

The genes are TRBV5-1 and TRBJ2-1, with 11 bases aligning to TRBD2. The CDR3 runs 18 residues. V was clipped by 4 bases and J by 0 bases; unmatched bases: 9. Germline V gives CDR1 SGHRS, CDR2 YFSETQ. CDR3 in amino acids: CASSAGTSGFSSYNEQFF. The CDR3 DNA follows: TGCGCCAGCAGCGCCGGGACTAGCGGCTTCAGCTCCTACAATGAGCAGTTCTTC.

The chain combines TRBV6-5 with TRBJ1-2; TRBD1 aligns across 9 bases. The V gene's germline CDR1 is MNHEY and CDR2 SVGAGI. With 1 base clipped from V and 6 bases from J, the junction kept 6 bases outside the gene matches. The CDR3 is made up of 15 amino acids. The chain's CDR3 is CASSYFPQGADGYTF. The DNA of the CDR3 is TGTGCCAGCAGTTACTTTCCACAGGGGGCGGATGGCTACACCTTC.

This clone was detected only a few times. The CDR3 bases are TGTGCCAGCAGCCGTGGGGGGGGCTCCTACGAGCAGTACTTC. This codes for CASSRGGGSYEQYF. This chain joins TRBV11-2 and TRBJ2-7, with 7 nucleotides matching TRBD2. CDR1 and CDR2 from the germline V gene are SGHAT and FQNNGV. The CDR3 totals 14 residues. Trimming removed 5 bases from V and 0 bases from J; junction bases left unmatched: 4. Complete variable domain (other parts from reference TRBV11-2 and TRBJ2-7): EAGVAQSPRYKIIEKRQSVAFWCNPISGHATLYWYQQILGQGPKLLIQFQNNGVVDDSQLPKDRFSAERLKGVDSTLKIQPAKLEDSAVYLCASSRGGGSYEQYFGPGTRLTVT.

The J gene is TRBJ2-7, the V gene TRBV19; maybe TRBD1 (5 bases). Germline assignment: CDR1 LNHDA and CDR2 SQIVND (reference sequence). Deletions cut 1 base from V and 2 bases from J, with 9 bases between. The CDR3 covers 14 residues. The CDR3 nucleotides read TGTGCCAGTAGTATAGGGACAACTGCCTACGAGCAGTACTTC. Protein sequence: CASSIGTTAYEQYF.

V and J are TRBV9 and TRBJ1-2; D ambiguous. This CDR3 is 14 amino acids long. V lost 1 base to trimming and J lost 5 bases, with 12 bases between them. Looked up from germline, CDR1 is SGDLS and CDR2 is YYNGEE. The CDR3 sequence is CASSVLGGDYGYTF. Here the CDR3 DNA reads TGTGCCAGCAGCGTACTCGGCGGGGATTATGGCTACACCTTC.

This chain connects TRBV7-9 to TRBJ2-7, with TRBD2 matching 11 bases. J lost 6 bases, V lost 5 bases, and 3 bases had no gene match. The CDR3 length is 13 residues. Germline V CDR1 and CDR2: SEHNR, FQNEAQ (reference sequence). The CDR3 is CASSLSGGAEQYF. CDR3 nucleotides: TGTGCCAGCAGCCTTAGCGGGGGGGCCGAGCAGTACTTC.

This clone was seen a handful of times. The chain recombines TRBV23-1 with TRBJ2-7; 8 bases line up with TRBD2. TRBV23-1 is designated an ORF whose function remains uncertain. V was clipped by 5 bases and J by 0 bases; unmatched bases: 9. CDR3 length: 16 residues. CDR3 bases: TGCGCCAGCAGTTACCCCCGGGGGGGGAGCTCCTACGAGCAGTACTTC. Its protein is CASSYPRGGSSYEQYF.

The CDR3 sequence is CASSEDNRDYEQYF. The CDR3 coding sequence is TGCGCCAGCAGTGAGGACAACAGAGACTACGAGCAGTACTTC. V is TRBV10-1 and J is TRBJ2-7; D remains unclear. The V end was cut by 2 bases, the J end by 3 bases, with 11 bases between. Germline V gene data show CDR1 as WNHNN and CDR2 as SYGVQD (reference sequence). This CDR3 has 14 amino acids.

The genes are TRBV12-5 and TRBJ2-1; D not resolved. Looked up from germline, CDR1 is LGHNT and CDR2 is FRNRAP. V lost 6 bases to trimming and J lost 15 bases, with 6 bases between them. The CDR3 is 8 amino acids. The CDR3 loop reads CASGPGFF. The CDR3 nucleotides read TGTGCTAGTGGCCCAGGGTTCTTC.

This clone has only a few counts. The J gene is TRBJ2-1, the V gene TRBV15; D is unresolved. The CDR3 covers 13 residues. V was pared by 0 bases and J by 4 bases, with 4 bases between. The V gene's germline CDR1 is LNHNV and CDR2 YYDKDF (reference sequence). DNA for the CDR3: TGTGCCACCAGCAGAGAGGGATACAATGAGCAGTTCTTC. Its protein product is CATSREGYNEQFF. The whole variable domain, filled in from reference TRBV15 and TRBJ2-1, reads DAMVIQNPRYQVTQFGKPVTLSCSQTLNHNVMYWYQQKSSQAPKLLFHYYDKDFNNEADTPDNFQSRRPNTSFCFLDIRSPGLGDTAMYLCATSREGYNEQFFGPGTRLTVL.

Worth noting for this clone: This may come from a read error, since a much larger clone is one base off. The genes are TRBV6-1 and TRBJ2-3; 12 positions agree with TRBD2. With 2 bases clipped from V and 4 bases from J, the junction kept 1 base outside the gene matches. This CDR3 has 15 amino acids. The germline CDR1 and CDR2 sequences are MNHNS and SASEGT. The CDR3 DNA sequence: TGTGCCAGCAGTGAATCTAGCGGGGGGGCAGATACGCAGTATTTT. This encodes CASSESSGGADTQYF.

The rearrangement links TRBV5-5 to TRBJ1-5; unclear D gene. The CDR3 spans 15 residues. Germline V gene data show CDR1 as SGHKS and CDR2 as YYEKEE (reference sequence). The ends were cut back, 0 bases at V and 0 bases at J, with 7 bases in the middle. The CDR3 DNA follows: TGTGCCAGCAGCTTGGTAGCGGGTAGCAATCAGCCCCAGCATTTT. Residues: CASSLVAGSNQPQHF.

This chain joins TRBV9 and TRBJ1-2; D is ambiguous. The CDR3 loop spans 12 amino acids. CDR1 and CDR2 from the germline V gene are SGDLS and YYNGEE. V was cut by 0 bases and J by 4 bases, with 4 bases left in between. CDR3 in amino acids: CASSVGVYGYTF. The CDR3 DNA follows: TGTGCCAGCAGCGTAGGGGTCTATGGCTACACCTTC.